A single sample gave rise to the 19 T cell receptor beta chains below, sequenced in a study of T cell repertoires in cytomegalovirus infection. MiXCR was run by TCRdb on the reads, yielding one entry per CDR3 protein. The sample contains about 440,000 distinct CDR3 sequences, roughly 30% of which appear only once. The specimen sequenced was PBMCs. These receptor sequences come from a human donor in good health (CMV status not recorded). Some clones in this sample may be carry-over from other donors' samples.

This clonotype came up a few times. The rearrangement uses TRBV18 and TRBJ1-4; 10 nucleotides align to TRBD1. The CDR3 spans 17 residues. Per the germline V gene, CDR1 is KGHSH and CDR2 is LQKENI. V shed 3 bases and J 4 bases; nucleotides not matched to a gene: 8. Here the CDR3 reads CASSPTPGTGDNEKLFF. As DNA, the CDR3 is TGTGCCAGCTCACCGACTCCCGGGACAGGGGATAATGAAAAACTGTTTTTT.

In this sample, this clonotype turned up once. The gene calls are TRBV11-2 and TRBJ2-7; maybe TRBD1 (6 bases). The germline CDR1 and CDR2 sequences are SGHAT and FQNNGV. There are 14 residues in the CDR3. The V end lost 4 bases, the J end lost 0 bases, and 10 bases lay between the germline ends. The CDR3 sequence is CASSSIRGSYEQYF. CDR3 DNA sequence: TGTGCCAGCAGCTCAATCAGGGGCTCCTACGAGCAGTACTTC.

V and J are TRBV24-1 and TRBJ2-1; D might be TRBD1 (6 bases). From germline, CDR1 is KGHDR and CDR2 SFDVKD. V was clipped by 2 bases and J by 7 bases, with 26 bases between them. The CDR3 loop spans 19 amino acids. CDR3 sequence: CATSDSGALSGATGNEQFF. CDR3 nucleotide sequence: TGTGCCACCAGTGATTCAGGGGCCTTAAGTGGGGCGACGGGGAATGAGCAGTTCTTC.

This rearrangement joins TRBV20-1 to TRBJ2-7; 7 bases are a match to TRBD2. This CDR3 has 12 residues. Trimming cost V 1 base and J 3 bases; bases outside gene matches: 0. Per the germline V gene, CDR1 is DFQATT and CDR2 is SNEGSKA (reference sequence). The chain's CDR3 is CSARGGGYEQYF. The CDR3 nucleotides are TGCAGTGCTAGAGGGGGGGGCTACGAGCAGTACTTC.

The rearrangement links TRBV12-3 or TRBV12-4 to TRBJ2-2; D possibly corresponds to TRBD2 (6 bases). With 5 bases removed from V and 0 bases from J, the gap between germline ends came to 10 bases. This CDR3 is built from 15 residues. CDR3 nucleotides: TGTGCCAGCAGTCCGGGACTCCCGAACACCGGGGAGCTGTTTTTT. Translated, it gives CASSPGLPNTGELFF.

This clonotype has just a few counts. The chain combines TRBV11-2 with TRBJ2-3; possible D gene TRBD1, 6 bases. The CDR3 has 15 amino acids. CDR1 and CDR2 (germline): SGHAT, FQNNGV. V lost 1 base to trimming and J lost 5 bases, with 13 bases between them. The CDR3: CASSLASRGEDTQYF. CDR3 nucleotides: TGTGCCAGCAGCTTAGCGTCCAGGGGAGAAGATACGCAGTATTTT.

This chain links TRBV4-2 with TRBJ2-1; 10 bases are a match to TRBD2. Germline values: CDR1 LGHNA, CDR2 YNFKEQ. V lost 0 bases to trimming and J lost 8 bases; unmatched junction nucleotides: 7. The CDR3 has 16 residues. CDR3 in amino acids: CASSQDFSGTSDEQFF. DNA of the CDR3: TGTGCCAGCAGCCAAGATTTTTCCGGGACTAGCGATGAGCAGTTCTTC.

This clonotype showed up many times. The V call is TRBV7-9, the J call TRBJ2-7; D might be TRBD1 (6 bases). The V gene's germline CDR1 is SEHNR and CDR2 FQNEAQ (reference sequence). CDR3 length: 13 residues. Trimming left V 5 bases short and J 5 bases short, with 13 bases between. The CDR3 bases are TGTGCCAGCAGCCCCCCAGGGGAACACGAGCAGTACTTC. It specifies CASSPPGEHEQYF.

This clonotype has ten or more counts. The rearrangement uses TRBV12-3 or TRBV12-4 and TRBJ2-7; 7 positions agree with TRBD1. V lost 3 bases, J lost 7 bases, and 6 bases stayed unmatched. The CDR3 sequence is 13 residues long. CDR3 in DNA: TGTGCCAGCAGTTTTTACAGGGGTCTGGAGCAGTACTTC. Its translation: CASSFYRGLEQYF.

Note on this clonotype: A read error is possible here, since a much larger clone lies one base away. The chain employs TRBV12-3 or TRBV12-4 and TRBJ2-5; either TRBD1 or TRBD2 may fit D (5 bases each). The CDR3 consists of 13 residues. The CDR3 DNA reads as TGTGCCAGCAGTTTATCTGGGACCGAGAACCAGTACTTC. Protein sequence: CASSLSGTENQYF.

The CDR3: CASSSPSGRGDTQYF. Written as DNA, the CDR3 is TGTGCCAGCAGTTCCCCCTCCGGACGAGGGGATACGCAGTATTTT. V gene TRBV27 combines with J gene TRBJ2-3; D may be TRBD2 (5 bases). The V and J ends lost 4 bases and 6 bases respectively, with 17 bases between them. The germline V gene has CDR1 MNHEY and CDR2 SMNVEV (reference sequence). CDR3 size: 15 residues.

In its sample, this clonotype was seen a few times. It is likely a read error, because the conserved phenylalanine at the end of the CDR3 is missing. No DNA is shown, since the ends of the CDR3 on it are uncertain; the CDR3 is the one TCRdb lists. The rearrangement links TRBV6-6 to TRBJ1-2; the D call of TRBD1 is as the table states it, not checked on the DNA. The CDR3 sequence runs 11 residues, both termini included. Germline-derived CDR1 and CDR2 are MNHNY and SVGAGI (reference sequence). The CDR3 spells CASSTGQGLLP.

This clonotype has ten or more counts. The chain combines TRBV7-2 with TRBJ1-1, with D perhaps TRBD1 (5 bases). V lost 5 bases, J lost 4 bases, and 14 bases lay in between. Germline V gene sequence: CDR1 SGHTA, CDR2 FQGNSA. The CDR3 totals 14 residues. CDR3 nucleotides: TGTGCCAGCAGCCTAGGACGAGGGACCACTGAAGCTTTCTTT. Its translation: CASSLGRGTTEAFF.

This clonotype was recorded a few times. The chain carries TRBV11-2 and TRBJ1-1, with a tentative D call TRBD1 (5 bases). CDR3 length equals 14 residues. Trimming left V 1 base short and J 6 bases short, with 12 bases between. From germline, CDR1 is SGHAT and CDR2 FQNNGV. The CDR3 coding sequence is TGTGCCAGCAGCTTAGTGGGACTCGGATCTGAAGCTTTCTTT. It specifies CASSLVGLGSEAFF. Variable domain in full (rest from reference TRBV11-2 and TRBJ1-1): EAGVAQSPRYKIIEKRQSVAFWCNPISGHATLYWYQQILGQGPKLLIQFQNNGVVDDSQLPKDRFSAERLKGVDSTLKIQPAKLEDSAVYLCASSLVGLGSEAFFGQGTRLTVV.

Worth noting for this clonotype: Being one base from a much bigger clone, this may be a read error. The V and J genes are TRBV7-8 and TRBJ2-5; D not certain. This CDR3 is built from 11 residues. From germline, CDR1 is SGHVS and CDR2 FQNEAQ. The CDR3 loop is CASSIQETHYF. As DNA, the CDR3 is TGTGCCAGCAGCATCCAAGAGACCCATTACTTC.

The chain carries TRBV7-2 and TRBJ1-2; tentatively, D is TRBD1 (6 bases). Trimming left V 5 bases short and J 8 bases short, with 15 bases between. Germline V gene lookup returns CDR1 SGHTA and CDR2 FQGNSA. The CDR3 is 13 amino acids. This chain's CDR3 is CASSPGTRMGYTF. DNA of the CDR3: TGTGCCAGCAGCCCCGGGACAAGAATGGGCTACACCTTC.

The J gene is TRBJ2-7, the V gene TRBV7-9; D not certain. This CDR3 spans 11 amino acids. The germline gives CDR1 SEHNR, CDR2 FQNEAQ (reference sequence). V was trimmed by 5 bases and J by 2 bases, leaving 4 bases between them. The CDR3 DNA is TGTGCCAGCAGCAAAGCCTACGAGCAGTACTTC. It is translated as CASSKAYEQYF.

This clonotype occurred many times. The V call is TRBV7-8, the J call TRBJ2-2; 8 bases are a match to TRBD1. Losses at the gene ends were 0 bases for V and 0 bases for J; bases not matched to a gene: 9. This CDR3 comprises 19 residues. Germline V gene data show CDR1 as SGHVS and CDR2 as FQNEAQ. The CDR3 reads CASSLAPRDRRANTGELFF. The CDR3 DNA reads TGTGCCAGCAGCTTAGCCCCAAGGGACAGGCGCGCGAACACCGGGGAGCTGTTTTTT.

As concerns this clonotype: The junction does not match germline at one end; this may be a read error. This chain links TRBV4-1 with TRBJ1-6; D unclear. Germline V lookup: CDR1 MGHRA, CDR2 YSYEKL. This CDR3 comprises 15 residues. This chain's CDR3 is CSGIQDFGPHSPLNF. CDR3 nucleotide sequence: TGCTCCGGCATCCAAGATTTCGGGCCCCATTCACCCCTCAACTTT.